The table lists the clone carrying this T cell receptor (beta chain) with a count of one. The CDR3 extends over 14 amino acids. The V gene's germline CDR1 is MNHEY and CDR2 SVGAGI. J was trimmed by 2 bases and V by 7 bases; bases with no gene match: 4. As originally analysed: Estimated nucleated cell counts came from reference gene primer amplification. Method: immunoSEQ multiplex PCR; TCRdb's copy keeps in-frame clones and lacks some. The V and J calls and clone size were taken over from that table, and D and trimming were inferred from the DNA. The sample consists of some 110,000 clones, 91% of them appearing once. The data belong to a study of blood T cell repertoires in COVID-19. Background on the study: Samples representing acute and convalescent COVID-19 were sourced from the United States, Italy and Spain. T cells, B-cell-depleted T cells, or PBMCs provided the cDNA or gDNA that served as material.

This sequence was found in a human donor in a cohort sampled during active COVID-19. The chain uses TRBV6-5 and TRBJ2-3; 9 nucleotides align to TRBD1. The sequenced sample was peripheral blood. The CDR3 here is CASNRGLYTDTQYF. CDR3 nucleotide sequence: TGTGCCAGCAACAGGGGGCTCTACACAGATACGCAGTATTTT.